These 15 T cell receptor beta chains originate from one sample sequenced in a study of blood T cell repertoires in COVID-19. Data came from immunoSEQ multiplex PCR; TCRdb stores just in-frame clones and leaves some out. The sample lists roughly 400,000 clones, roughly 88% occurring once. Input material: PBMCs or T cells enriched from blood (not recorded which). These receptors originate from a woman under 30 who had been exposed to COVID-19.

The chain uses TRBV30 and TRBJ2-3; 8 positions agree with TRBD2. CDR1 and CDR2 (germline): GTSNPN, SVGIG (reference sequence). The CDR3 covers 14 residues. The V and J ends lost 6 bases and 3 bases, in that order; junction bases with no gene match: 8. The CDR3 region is CACRYGGGTDTQYF. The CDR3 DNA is TGTGCCTGCCGGTACGGGGGGGGGACAGATACGCAGTATTTT.

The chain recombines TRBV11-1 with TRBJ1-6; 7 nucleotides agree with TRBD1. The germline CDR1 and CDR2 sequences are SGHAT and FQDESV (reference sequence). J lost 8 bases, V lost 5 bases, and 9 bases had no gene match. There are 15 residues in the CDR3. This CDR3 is CASSLTGQVDSPLHF. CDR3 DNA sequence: TGTGCCAGCAGCCTCACTGGACAGGTCGATTCACCCCTCCACTTT.

CDR3 loop: CASSEGSGQNTEAFF. The CDR3 DNA reads as TGCGCCAGCAGTGAGGGTTCAGGGCAGAACACTGAAGCTTTCTTT. The V and J genes are TRBV10-1 and TRBJ1-1; D is possibly TRBD1 (5 bases). This CDR3 spans 15 amino acids. Germline V gene sequence: CDR1 WNHNN, CDR2 SYGVQD (reference sequence). Trimming cost V 2 bases and J 1 base, with 11 bases left between them.

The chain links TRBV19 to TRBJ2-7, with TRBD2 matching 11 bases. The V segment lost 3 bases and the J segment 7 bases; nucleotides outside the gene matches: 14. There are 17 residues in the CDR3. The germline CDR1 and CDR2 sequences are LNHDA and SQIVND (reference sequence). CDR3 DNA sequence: TGTGCCAGTAGTATCAGGGCTAGCGGGAGGAGATTCGGTGAGCAGTACTTC. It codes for CASSIRASGRRFGEQYF.

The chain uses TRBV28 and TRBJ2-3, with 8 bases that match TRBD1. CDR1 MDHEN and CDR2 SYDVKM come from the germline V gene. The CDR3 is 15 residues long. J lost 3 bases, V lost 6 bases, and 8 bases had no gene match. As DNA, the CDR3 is TGTGCCAGCAGCCCCGGGGACAGGAGGACAGATACGCAGTATTTT. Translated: CASSPGDRRTDTQYF.

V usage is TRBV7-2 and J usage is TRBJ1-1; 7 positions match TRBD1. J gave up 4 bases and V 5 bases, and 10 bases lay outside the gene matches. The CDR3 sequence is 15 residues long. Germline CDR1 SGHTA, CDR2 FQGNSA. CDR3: CASSTAGAGGTEAFF. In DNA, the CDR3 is TGTGCCAGCAGCACAGCCGGGGCAGGGGGCACTGAAGCTTTCTTT.

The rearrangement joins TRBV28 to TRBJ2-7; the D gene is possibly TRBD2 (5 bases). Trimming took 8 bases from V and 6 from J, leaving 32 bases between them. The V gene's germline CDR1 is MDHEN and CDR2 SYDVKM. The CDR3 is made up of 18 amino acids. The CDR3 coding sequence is TGTGCCAGCCACACGGCGGCGGTTAGGCAGGCTCCTCGGGGCGAGCAGTACTTC. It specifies CASHTAAVRQAPRGEQYF.

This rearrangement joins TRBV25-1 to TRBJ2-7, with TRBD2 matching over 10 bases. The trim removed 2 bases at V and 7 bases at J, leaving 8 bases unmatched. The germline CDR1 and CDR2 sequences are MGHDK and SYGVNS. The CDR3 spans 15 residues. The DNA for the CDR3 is TGTGCCAGCAGTGAAGAGGGACTAGCGCGGGGGGAGCAGTACTTC. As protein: CASSEEGLARGEQYF.

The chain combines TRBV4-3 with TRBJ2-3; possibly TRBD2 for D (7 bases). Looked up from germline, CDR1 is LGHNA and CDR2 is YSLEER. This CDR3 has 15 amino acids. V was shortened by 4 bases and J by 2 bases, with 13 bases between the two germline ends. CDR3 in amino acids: CASSLEGGATDTQYF. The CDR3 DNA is TGCGCCAGCAGCCTTGAGGGGGGGGCCACAGATACGCAGTATTTT.

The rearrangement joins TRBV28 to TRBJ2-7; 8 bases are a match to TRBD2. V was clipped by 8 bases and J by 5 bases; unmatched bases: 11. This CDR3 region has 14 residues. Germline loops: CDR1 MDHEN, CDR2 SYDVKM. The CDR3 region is CASEGRAGADEQYF. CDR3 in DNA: TGTGCCAGCGAAGGACGAGCGGGAGCTGACGAGCAGTACTTC.

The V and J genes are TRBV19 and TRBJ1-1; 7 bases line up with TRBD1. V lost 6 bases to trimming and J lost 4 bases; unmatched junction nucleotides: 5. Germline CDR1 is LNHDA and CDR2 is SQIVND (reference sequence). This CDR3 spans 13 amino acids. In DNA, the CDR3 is TGTGCCAGTAGCCTGACAGGGTTCACTGAAGCTTTCTTT. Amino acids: CASSLTGFTEAFF.

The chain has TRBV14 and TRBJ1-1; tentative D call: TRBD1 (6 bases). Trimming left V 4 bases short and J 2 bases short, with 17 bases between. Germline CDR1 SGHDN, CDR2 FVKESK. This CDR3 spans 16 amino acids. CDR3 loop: CASSPGQLHTNTEAFF. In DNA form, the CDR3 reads TGTGCCAGCAGCCCCGGACAGCTTCATACAAACACTGAAGCTTTCTTT.

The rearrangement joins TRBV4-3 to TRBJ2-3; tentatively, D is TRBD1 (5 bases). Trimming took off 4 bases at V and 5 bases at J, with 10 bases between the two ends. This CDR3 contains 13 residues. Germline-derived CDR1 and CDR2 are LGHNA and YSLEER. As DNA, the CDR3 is TGCGCCAGCAGCCGTCGGCAGGGAGATACGCAGTATTTT. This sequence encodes CASSRRQGDTQYF.

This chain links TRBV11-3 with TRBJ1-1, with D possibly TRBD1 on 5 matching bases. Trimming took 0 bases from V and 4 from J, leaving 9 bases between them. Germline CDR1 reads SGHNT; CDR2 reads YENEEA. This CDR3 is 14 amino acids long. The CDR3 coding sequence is TGTGCCAGCAGCTTAGATCCCCAGGGCACTGAAGCTTTCTTT. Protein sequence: CASSLDPQGTEAFF.

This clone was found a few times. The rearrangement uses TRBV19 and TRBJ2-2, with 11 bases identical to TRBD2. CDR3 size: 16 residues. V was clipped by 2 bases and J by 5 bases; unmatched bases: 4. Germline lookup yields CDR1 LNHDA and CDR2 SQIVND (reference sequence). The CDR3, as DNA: TGTGCCAGTAGTATATTCTCTAGCGGGGGGACCGGGGAGCTGTTTTTT. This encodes CASSIFSSGGTGELFF.